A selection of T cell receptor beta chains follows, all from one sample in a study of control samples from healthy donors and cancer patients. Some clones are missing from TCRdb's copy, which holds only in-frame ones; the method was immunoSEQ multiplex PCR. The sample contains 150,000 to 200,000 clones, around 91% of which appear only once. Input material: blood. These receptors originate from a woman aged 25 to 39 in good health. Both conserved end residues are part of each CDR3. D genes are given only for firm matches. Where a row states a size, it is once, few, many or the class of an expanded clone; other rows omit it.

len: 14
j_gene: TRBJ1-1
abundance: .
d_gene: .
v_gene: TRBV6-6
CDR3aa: CASSNGQMNTEAFF
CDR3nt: TGTGCCAGCAGTAATGGACAGATGAACACTGAAGCTTTCTTT

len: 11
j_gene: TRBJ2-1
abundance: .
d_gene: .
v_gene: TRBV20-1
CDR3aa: CSARPYNEQFF
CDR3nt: TGCAGTGCTAGACCCTACAATGAGCAGTTCTTC

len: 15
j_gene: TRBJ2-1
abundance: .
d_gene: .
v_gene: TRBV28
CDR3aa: CASSWGRGSYNEQFF
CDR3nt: TGTGCCAGCAGTTGGGGCAGGGGCTCCTACAATGAGCAGTTCTTC

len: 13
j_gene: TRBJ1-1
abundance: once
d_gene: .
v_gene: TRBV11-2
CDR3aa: CASSLGQNTEAFF
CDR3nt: TGTGCCAGCAGCTTGGGACAAAACACTGAAGCTTTCTTT

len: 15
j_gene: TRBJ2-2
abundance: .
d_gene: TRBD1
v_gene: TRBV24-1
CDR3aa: CATGDRAANTGELFF
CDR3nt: TGTGCCACCGGTGACAGGGCCGCGAACACCGGGGAGCTGTTTTTT

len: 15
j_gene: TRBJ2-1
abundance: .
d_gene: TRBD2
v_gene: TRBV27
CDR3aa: CASSFPSGSHNEQFF
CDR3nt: TGTGCCAGCAGTTTCCCTAGCGGGAGCCACAATGAGCAGTTCTTC

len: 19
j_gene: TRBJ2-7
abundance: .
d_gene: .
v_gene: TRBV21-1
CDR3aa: CASSKLKILGQDPSYEQYF
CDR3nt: TGTGCCAGCAGCAAACTTAAAATTCTGGGACAGGACCCCTCCTACGAGCAGTACTTC

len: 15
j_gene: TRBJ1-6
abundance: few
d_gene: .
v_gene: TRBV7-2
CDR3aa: CASSLTGFHNSPLHF
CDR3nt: TGTGCCAGCAGCTTAACTGGGTTCCATAATTCACCCCTCCACTTT

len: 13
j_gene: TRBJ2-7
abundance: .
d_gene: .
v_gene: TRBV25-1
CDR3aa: CASSEYGGVEQYF
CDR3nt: TGTGCCAGCAGTGAATACGGAGGGGTCGAGCAGTACTTC

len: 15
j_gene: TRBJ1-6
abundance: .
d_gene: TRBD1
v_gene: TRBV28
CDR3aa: CASRPQGAVNSPLHF
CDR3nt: TGTGCCAGCAGGCCACAGGGGGCGGTAAATTCACCCCTCCACTTT

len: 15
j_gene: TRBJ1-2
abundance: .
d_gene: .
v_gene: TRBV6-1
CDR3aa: CASSEALGTGYGYTF
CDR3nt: TGTGCCAGCAGTGAAGCGTTAGGGACGGGCTATGGCTACACCTTC

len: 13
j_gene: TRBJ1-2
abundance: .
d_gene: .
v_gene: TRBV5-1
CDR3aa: CASSLAPEYGYTF
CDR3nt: TGCGCCAGCAGCTTGGCTCCGGAATATGGCTACACCTTC

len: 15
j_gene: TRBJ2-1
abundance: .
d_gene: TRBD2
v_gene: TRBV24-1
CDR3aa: CATSGAGGPYNEQFF
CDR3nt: TGTGCCACCAGTGGGGCGGGGGGTCCCTACAATGAGCAGTTCTTC

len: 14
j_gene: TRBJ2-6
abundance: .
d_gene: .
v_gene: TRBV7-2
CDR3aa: CASSPPSGANVLTF
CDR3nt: TGTGCCAGCAGCCCCCCCTCTGGGGCCAACGTCCTGACTTTC

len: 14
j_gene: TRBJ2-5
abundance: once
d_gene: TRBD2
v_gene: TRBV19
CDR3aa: CASSSGSTQETQYF
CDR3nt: TGTGCCAGTTCGAGCGGGAGCACCCAAGAGACCCAGTACTTC

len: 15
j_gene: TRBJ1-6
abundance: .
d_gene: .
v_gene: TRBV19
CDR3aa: CASSPASSYNSPLHF
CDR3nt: TGTGCCAGTAGCCCTGCGTCCTCCTATAATTCACCCCTCCACTTT

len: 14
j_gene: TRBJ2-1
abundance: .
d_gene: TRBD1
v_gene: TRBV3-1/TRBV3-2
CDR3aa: CASSQGQSYNEQFF
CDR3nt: TGTGCCAGCAGCCAGGGACAGTCCTACAATGAGCAGTTCTTC

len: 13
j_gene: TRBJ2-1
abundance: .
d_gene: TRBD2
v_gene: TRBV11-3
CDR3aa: CASRREGSNEQFF
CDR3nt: TGTGCCAGCAGGCGGGAGGGTAGCAATGAGCAGTTCTTC

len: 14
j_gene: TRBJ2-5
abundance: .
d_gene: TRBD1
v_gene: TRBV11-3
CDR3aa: CASSLVDRAETQYF
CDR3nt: TGTGCCAGCAGCTTAGTGGACAGGGCGGAGACCCAGTACTTC

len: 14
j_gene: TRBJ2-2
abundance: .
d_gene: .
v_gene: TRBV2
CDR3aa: CASRDTPNTGELFF
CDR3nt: TGTGCCAGCAGGGACACACCGAACACCGGGGAGCTGTTTTTT

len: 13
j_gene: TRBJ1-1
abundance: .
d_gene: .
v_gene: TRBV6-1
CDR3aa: CASSEAPGRVAFF
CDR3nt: TGTGCCAGCAGTGAAGCGCCGGGGCGAGTAGCTTTCTTT

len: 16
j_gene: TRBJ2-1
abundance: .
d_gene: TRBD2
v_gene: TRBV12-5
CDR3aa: CASVMPSGGSYNEQFF
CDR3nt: TGTGCTAGTGTTATGCCTAGCGGGGGGTCTTACAATGAGCAGTTCTTC

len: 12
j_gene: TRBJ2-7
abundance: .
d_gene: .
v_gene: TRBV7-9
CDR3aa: CASSLSAYEQYF
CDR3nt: TGTGCCAGCAGCTTATCAGCCTACGAGCAGTACTTC

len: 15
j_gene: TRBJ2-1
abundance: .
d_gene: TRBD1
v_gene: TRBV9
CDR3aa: CASSLPGTGHNEQFF
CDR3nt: TGTGCCAGCAGCTTACCCGGGACAGGTCACAATGAGCAGTTCTTC

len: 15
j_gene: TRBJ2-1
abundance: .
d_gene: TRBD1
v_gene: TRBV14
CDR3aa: CASSHGVATGDEQFF
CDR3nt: TGTGCCAGCAGCCACGGGGTTGCCACAGGGGATGAGCAGTTCTTC

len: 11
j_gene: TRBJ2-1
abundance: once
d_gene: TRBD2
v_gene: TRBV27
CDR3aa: CASKGEGEQFF
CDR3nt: TGTGCCAGCAAAGGGGAGGGTGAGCAGTTCTTC

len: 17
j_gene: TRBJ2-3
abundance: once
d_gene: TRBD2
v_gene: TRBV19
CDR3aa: CASSNRLAGVSTDTQYF
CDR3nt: TGTGCCAGTAGTAATCGACTAGCGGGGGTTAGCACAGATACGCAGTATTTT

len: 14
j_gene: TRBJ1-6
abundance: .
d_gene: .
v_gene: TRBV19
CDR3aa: CASSIGGRDSPLHF
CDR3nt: TGTGCCAGTAGTATAGGGGGAAGGGATTCACCCCTCCACTTT

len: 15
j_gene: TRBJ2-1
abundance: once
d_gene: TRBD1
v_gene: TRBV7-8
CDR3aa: CASSPRQGAGDEQFF
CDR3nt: TGTGCCAGCAGCCCCCGACAGGGGGCTGGCGATGAGCAGTTCTTC

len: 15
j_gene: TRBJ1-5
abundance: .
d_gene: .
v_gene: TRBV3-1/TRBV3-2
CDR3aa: CASSHRGGANQPQHF
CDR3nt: TGTGCCAGCAGCCATAGAGGGGGGGCGAATCAGCCCCAGCATTTT

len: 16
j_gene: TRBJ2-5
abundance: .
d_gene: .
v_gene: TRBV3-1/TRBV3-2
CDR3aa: CASSQDLGGGRETQYF
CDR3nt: TGTGCCAGCAGCCAAGATCTGGGGGGGGGCCGGGAGACCCAGTACTTC

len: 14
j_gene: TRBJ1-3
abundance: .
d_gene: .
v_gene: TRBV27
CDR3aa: CASSRRGSGNTIYF
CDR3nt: TGTGCCAGCAGTCGTCGGGGTAGTGGAAACACCATATATTTT

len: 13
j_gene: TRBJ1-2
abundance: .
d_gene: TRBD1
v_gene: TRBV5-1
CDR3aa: CASTLDRGLGYTF
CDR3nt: TGCGCCAGCACGCTCGACAGGGGGCTTGGCTACACCTTC

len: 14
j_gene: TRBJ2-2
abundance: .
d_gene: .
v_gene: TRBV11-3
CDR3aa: CASSLGGNTGELFF
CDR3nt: TGTGCCAGCAGCTTAGGGGGCAACACCGGGGAGCTGTTTTTT

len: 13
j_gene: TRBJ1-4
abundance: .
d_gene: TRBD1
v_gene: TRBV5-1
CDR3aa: CASSPGQGEKLFF
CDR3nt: TGCGCCAGCAGCCCCGGACAGGGCGAAAAACTGTTTTTT

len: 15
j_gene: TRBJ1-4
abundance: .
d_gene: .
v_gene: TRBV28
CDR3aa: CASSPYRAANEKLFF
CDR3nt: TGTGCCAGCAGTCCCTACAGGGCGGCTAATGAAAAACTGTTTTTT

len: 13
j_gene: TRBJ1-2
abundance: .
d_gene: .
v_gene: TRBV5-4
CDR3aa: CASSSQRNYGYTF
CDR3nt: TGTGCCAGCAGCTCCCAGCGTAACTATGGCTACACCTTC

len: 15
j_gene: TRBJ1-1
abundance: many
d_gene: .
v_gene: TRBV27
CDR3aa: CASSSSTGLNTEAFF
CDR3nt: TGTGCCAGCAGTTCATCGACAGGTTTGAACACTGAAGCTTTCTTT

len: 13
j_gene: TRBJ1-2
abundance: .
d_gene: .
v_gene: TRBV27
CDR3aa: CASSLGRGYGYTF
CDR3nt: TGTGCCAGCAGTTTGGGCAGGGGCTATGGCTACACCTTC

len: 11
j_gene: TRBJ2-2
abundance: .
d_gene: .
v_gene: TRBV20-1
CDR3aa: CSARDTGELFF
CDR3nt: TGCAGTGCTAGAGATACCGGGGAGCTGTTTTTT

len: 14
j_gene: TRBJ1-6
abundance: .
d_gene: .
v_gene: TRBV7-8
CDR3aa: CASSPNSYNSPLHF
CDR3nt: TGTGCCAGCAGCCCAAACTCCTATAATTCACCCCTCCACTTT

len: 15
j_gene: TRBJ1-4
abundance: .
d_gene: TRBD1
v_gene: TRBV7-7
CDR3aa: CASSPRGDRGEKLFF
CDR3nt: TGTGCTAGCAGCCCCCGCGGGGACAGGGGGGAAAAACTGTTTTTT

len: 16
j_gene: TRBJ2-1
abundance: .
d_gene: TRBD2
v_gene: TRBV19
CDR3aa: CASSSLAGSSYNEQFF
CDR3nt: TGTGCCAGTAGTAGCCTAGCGGGAAGCTCCTACAATGAGCAGTTCTTC

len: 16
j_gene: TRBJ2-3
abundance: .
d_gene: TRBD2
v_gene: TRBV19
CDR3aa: CASSRLAGVVTDTQYF
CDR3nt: TGTGCCAGTAGTCGATTAGCGGGAGTGGTGACAGATACGCAGTATTTT

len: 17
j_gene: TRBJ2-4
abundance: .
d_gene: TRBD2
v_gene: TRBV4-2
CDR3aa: CASSQDTAGGAKNIQYF
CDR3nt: TGTGCCAGCAGCCAAGATACAGCGGGGGGAGCCAAAAACATTCAGTACTTC

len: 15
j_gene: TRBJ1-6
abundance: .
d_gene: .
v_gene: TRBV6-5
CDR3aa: CASSIENSYNSPLHF
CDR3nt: TGTGCCAGCAGTATAGAAAACTCCTATAATTCACCCCTCCACTTT